Below are 18 T cell receptor beta chains sequenced from a single sample in a study of OX40 agonist ivuxolimab in advanced cancers. Sequencing was performed with immunoSEQ multiplex PCR; in TCRdb, only in-frame clones are kept and a portion is missing. Of tens of thousands of clones in the sample, roughly nine tenths were seen once. The source material was CD4+ or CD8+ T cells sorted from blood, sampled in a trial of the OX40 agonist ivuxolimab. These receptors were taken from an adult with an advanced solid tumor such as melanoma, head and neck, liver or kidney cancer.

V gene TRBV5-6 combines with J gene TRBJ1-2; D unresolved. V gave up 5 bases and J gave up 7 bases, with 12 bases separating them. The CDR3 has 12 amino acids. Germline V gene sequence: CDR1 SGHDT, CDR2 YYEEEE. The CDR3 DNA reads as TGTGCCAGCAGACGTTCGAAGGGTGGCTACACCTTC. The encoded protein is CASRRSKGGYTF.

This rearrangement joins TRBV15 to TRBJ1-5; D possibly corresponds to TRBD1 (6 bases). The ends were cut back, 1 base at V and 4 bases at J, with 17 bases in the middle. Germline-derived CDR1 and CDR2 are LNHNV and YYDKDF (reference sequence). The CDR3 has 17 amino acids. CDR3 nucleotides: TGTGCCACCAGCAGAGTTAGGATGGGGGGGCTTAATCAGCCCCAGCATTTT. This gives the protein CATSRVRMGGLNQPQHF.

This clone was found once. At one end the junction does not follow the germline gene, possibly because of a read error. The V call is TRBV5-1, the J call TRBJ2-7, with D perhaps TRBD1 (6 bases). CDR1 and CDR2 from the germline V gene are SGHRS and YFSETQ. The CDR3 sequence is 14 residues long. The CDR3 spells CASSWGRGSYEQYF. The CDR3 DNA is TGTGCCAGCAGCTGGGGAAGGGGGTCATACGAGCAGTACTTC.

The rearrangement joins TRBV11-2 to TRBJ2-3, with 10 nucleotides matching TRBD1. Germline V gene lookup returns CDR1 SGHAT and CDR2 FQNNGV. CDR3 length equals 17 residues. The V and J ends lost 0 bases and 3 bases, in that order; junction bases with no gene match: 6. CDR3 sequence: CASSLEETGGRTDTQYF. The CDR3 nucleotides read TGTGCCAGCAGCTTAGAGGAGACAGGGGGCAGGACAGATACGCAGTATTTT.

CDR3 bases: TGTGCCAGCAGCACCGCCGTTAGCAGTGAAGCTTTCTTT. Protein product: CASSTAVSSEAFF. The V and J genes are TRBV7-3 and TRBJ1-1; no clear D. The germline V gene encodes CDR1 SGHTA and CDR2 FQGTGA. Trimming left V 5 bases short and J 7 bases short, with 14 bases between. This CDR3 spans 13 amino acids.

This clone was seen only a few times. The J gene is TRBJ2-5, the V gene TRBV6-1; no definite D call. The germline V gene has CDR1 MNHNS and CDR2 SASEGT. The V and J ends lost 0 bases and 2 bases respectively, with 7 bases between them. The CDR3 totals 14 residues. CDR3 protein: CASSEAGQQETQYF. CDR3 DNA: TGTGCCAGCAGTGAAGCCGGCCAGCAAGAGACCCAGTACTTC.

This clone is a singleton in its sample. V gene TRBV9 combines with J gene TRBJ1-2; TRBD1 is a possible D gene (5 bases). With 0 bases removed from V and 3 bases from J, the gap between germline ends came to 9 bases. Germline V gene sequence: CDR1 SGDLS, CDR2 YYNGEE. The CDR3 has 14 amino acids. CDR3 in DNA: TGTGCCAGCAGCGTAGTTGGGGGTGACTATGGCTACACCTTC. Its translation: CASSVVGGDYGYTF.

CDR3 sequence: CARRTQGETQYF. The CDR3 region has the DNA TGTGCCAGAAGGACACAGGGGGAGACCCAGTACTTC. V usage is TRBV2 and J usage is TRBJ2-5, with TRBD1 identical over 7 bases. Germline values: CDR1 SNHLY, CDR2 FYNNEI. The CDR3 length is 12 residues. V shed 9 bases, J shed 5 bases, and the junction held 6 bases outside the gene matches. Full variable domain (outside the CDR3, taken from reference TRBV2 and TRBJ2-5): EPEVTQTPSHQVTQMGQEVILRCVPISNHLYFYWYRQILGQKVEFLVSFYNNEISEKSEIFDDQFSVERPDGSNFTLKIRSTKLEDSAMYFCARRTQGETQYFGPGTRLLVL.

This chain links TRBV14 with TRBJ1-2, with a weak D call TRBD1 (6 bases). Germline V gives CDR1 SGHDN, CDR2 FVKESK. The CDR3 is made up of 14 amino acids. V was cut by 1 base and J by 4 bases, with 10 bases left in between. The DNA of the CDR3 is TGTGCCAGCAGCCAAGTGTCAGGGGTCTATGGCTACACCTTC. It translates to CASSQVSGVYGYTF.

This clone has a handful of counts. The rearrangement links TRBV7-6 to TRBJ1-3; D may be TRBD1 (6 bases). Germline CDR1 reads SGHVS; CDR2 reads FNYEAQ. The length of the CDR3 is 16 residues. Trimming shortened V by 5 bases and J by 0 bases, and 14 bases separated the two germline ends. CDR3 bases: TGTGCCAGCAGCCAGGGGACACCCCGCTCTGGAAACACCATATATTTT. Translating gives CASSQGTPRSGNTIYF.

The chain links TRBV5-4 to TRBJ1-2; D not resolved. V was shortened by 6 bases and J by 2 bases, with 17 bases between the two germline ends. The CDR3 extends over 15 amino acids. Germline loops: CDR1 SGHNT, CDR2 YYREEE (reference sequence). CDR3 loop: CASTTRGGYNYGYTF. In nucleotides, the CDR3 is TGTGCCAGCACCACCCGGGGAGGGTACAACTATGGCTACACCTTC.

V is TRBV30 and J is TRBJ1-2, with 8 bases aligning to TRBD1. V lost 5 bases to trimming and J lost 7 bases; unmatched junction nucleotides: 9. Germline assignment: CDR1 GTSNPN and CDR2 SVGIG (reference sequence). There are 13 residues in the CDR3. CDR3: CAWSRQGWGGYTF. CDR3 nucleotide sequence: TGTGCCTGGTCGCGACAGGGGTGGGGTGGCTACACCTTC.

This rearrangement joins TRBV19 to TRBJ1-1; 8 bases agree with TRBD1. V trimming: 6 bases; J trimming: 4 bases; junction bases outside the gene matches: 7. Germline CDR1 LNHDA, CDR2 SQIVND (reference sequence). The CDR3 covers 14 residues. As DNA, the CDR3 is TGTGCCAGTAGAGGACAGGGAGGTTTCACTGAAGCTTTCTTT. Translated: CASRGQGGFTEAFF.

This clone has just one count. The V and J genes are TRBV19 and TRBJ1-5; the D gene is possibly TRBD1 (5 bases). This CDR3 contains 14 residues. V was shortened by 2 bases and J by 4 bases, with 9 bases between the two germline ends. The germline V gene encodes CDR1 LNHDA and CDR2 SQIVND (reference sequence). CDR3 DNA: TGTGCCAGTAGTATATCTGGGGGGAATCAGCCCCAGCATTTT. It specifies CASSISGGNQPQHF.

The chain has TRBV6-5 and TRBJ1-1, with D perhaps matching TRBD1 (5 bases). V lost 9 bases to trimming and J lost 1 base, with 6 bases between them. This CDR3 contains 11 residues. CDR1 and CDR2 from the germline V gene are MNHEY and SVGAGI. The CDR3 sequence is CASTGNTEAFF. CDR3 coding DNA: TGTGCCAGTACAGGGAACACTGAAGCTTTCTTT.

The chain combines TRBV4-1 with TRBJ2-3; possibly TRBD2 for D (5 bases). Trimming shortened V by 1 base and J by 8 bases, and 13 bases separated the two germline ends. The CDR3 has 14 residues. The V gene's germline CDR1 is MGHRA and CDR2 YSYEKL. CDR3 in amino acids: CASSQAGWASTQYF. The CDR3 DNA follows: TGCGCCAGCAGCCAAGCGGGGTGGGCCAGTACGCAGTATTTT.

V gene TRBV6-1 combines with J gene TRBJ2-3, with 7 bases that match TRBD2. V lost 4 bases to trimming and J lost 1 base; unmatched junction nucleotides: 2. The length of the CDR3 is 14 residues. Looked up from germline, CDR1 is MNHNS and CDR2 is SASEGT. In DNA, the CDR3 is TGTGCCAGCAGTGTGCTAGCGGGCACAGATACGCAGTATTTT. Amino acids: CASSVLAGTDTQYF.

V is TRBV18 and J is TRBJ1-1, with D perhaps matching TRBD1 (5 bases). CDR1 KGHSH and CDR2 LQKENI come from the germline V gene. The CDR3 covers 12 residues. V gave up 4 bases and J gave up 8 bases, with 11 bases separating them. The CDR3 DNA sequence: TGTGCCAGCTCACTCCAGGGAAGAGAAGCTTTCTTT. Its protein product is CASSLQGREAFF.